The clone carrying this T cell receptor beta chain was counted many times. Its antigen is as yet unknown. V shed 4 bases and J shed 2 bases, with 17 bases lying between them. Germline-derived CDR1 and CDR2 are SQVTM and ANQGSEA. The length of the CDR3 is 15 residues. This entry is derived from a study of T cells after yellow fever vaccination. Study-level findings and limits: CD4 and CD8 compartments shared a small share of clonotypes, likely from convergent recombination. Post-booster repertoires again held most primary-vaccination clones (approximately 96% CD4, roughly 88% CD8).

MiXCR, run by TCRdb on the 5' RACE reads, gives a single entry per CDR3 protein. The table has some 29,000 distinct CDR3 sequences, less than 5.5% seen once. The receptor was derived from a man between 25 and 39 years old who received the YFV17D yellow fever vaccine. The V gene is TRBV29-1, the J gene TRBJ1-2; a possible D gene is TRBD1 (6 bases). Sequencing used CD8+ T cells sorted from PBMCs, obtained 10 days after the yellow fever booster vaccination. The CDR3 reads CSVAPAGGPNYGYTF. CDR3 DNA: TGCAGCGTTGCGCCTGCCGGGGGGCCGAACTATGGCTACACCTTC.